Below, one TCR beta chain is given with its context. Its antigen remains unidentified. CDR1 MGHRA and CDR2 YSYEKL come from the germline V gene. Trimming removed 2 bases from V and 5 bases from J, with 24 bases in between. The CDR3 has 18 amino acids. These data are taken from a study of shared clonotypes between healthy human individuals. Study information: Three plates each covered CD4 naive and memory; CD8 naive two, CD8 memory one. Points from the study as a whole: Only blood samples were collected, and tissue repertoires likely differ.

CD45RO-negative cells were positively selected for CCR7, leaving out terminally differentiated effector memory CD45RA+ cells. It was across several immunoSEQ plates that each subset's genomic DNA was evenly split. The protocol was immunoSEQ multiplex PCR, while the TCRdb copy is restricted to in-frame clones and leaves out a portion. The data contain more than 500,000 clones, 95% of them singletons. The TCR originated in a young woman in good health. The chain combines TRBV4-1 with TRBJ1-1, with TRBD1 as a possible D gene (6 bases). What was sequenced was naive CD8+ T cells sorted from blood. Here the CDR3 DNA reads TGCGCCAGCAGCCAACTATGGGTGGACAGCCCCGTGGGAACTGAAGCTTTCTTT. Its translation: CASSQLWVDSPVGTEAFF.